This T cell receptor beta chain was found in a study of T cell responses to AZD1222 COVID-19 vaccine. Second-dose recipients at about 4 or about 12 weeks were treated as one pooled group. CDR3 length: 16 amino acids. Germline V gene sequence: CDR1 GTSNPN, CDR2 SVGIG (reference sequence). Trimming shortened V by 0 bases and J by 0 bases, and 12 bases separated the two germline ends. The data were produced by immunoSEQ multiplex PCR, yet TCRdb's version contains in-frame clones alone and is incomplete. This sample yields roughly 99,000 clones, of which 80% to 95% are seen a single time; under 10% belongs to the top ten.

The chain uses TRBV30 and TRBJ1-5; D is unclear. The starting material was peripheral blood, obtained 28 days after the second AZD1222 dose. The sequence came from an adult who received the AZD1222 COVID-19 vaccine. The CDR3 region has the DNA TGTGCCTGGAGTGTACTGTCGGGAGATAGCAATCAGCCCCAGCATTTT. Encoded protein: CAWSVLSGDSNQPQHF.